A selection of T cell receptor beta chains follows, all from one sample in a study of blood T cells in healthy people across ages. TCRdb fed the 5' RACE reads into MiXCR, producing one record per CDR3 protein. The table lists 1.5 million to 2 million distinct CDR3 sequences, approximately 50% of them singletons. The sequenced sample was blood. These receptors all stem from a woman in her thirties or forties in good health. Both conserved end residues are part of each CDR3. The order of the fields is CDR3 DNA, CDR3 protein, clone size, V gene, D gene, J gene. The D gene is left open where the match is weak. Rows may omit the clone size; those that give it use once, few, many or a size class.

cdr3_nt: TGTGCCAGCAAGGGACAGGGGACTGATACGCAGTATTTT; cdr3_aa: CASKGQGTDTQYF; clone_size: few; v_call: TRBV25-1; d_call: TRBD1; j_call: TRBJ2-3
cdr3_nt: TGTGCCAGCTCACCAGTTGTGGGATCGGAGACCCAGTACTTC; cdr3_aa: CASSPVVGSETQYF; clone_size: NA; v_call: TRBV18; d_call: NA; j_call: TRBJ2-5
cdr3_nt: TGTGCCAGCAGCCCCGCGGGGACAGGGTCGTTCACTGAAGCTTTCTTT; cdr3_aa: CASSPAGTGSFTEAFF; clone_size: NA; v_call: TRBV7-9; d_call: TRBD1; j_call: TRBJ1-1
cdr3_nt: TGTGCCAGCAGACTCGACGGTAGCAATCAGCCCCAGCATTTT; cdr3_aa: CASRLDGSNQPQHF; clone_size: few; v_call: TRBV7-9; d_call: NA; j_call: TRBJ1-5
cdr3_nt: TGCGCCAGCAGCTTGGGCTTTAGGGGGCCCAGGTCCTACGAGCAGTACTTC; cdr3_aa: CASSLGFRGPRSYEQYF; clone_size: few; v_call: TRBV5-1; d_call: TRBD1; j_call: TRBJ2-7
cdr3_nt: TGTGCCAGCAGTGACGGGACGGCTAATGAGCAGTTCTTC; cdr3_aa: CASSDGTANEQFF; clone_size: NA; v_call: TRBV5-6; d_call: NA; j_call: TRBJ2-1
cdr3_nt: TGCAGCGGGAGAATCGGGTTGAGTAGCACAGATACGCAGTATTTT; cdr3_aa: CSGRIGLSSTDTQYF; clone_size: few; v_call: TRBV29-1; d_call: NA; j_call: TRBJ2-3
cdr3_nt: TGTGCCAGCAGCTTAGCCACAGTGAATGAGCAGTTCTTC; cdr3_aa: CASSLATVNEQFF; clone_size: NA; v_call: TRBV7-2; d_call: NA; j_call: TRBJ2-1
cdr3_nt: TGCAGTGCAACTGTAAGGGGGAATGAGCAGTTCTTC; cdr3_aa: CSATVRGNEQFF; clone_size: NA; v_call: TRBV20-1; d_call: NA; j_call: TRBJ2-1
cdr3_nt: TGTGCCAGCAGTGCAGGGCTGCCTACCTACGAGCAGTACTTC; cdr3_aa: CASSAGLPTYEQYF; clone_size: few; v_call: TRBV25-1; d_call: NA; j_call: TRBJ2-7
cdr3_nt: TGTGCCAGCAGCTTAGGTCCCGACAGTAAGATGAAGGGCTACACCTTC; cdr3_aa: CASSLGPDSKMKGYTF; clone_size: NA; v_call: TRBV7-9; d_call: NA; j_call: TRBJ1-2
cdr3_nt: TGTGCCAGCAGCCAAGATTTCGCACTTACACGGAGCATTCAGTACTTC; cdr3_aa: CASSQDFALTRSIQYF; clone_size: NA; v_call: TRBV4-2; d_call: NA; j_call: TRBJ2-4
cdr3_nt: TGCAGTGTTCAAAGGCCAACCTACGAGCAGTACTTC; cdr3_aa: CSVQRPTYEQYF; clone_size: few; v_call: TRBV20-1; d_call: NA; j_call: TRBJ2-7
cdr3_nt: TGCAGCGCCCGCTTGATCACTTACAATGAGCAGTTCTTC; cdr3_aa: CSARLITYNEQFF; clone_size: few; v_call: TRBV29-1; d_call: NA; j_call: TRBJ2-1
cdr3_nt: TGCGCCAGCAGCCAAGTTGTGGGCTCTGGGGATGAAAAACTGTTTTTT; cdr3_aa: CASSQVVGSGDEKLFF; clone_size: few; v_call: TRBV4-1; d_call: NA; j_call: TRBJ1-4
cdr3_nt: TGCGCCAGCAGCGAGCAGGGGTACCAAGAGACCCAGTACTTC; cdr3_aa: CASSEQGYQETQYF; clone_size: NA; v_call: TRBV5-1; d_call: NA; j_call: TRBJ2-5
cdr3_nt: TGTGCCAGCAGTACGGGAATCGAGCAGTACTTC; cdr3_aa: CASSTGIEQYF; clone_size: few; v_call: TRBV12-3/TRBV12-4; d_call: NA; j_call: TRBJ2-7
cdr3_nt: TGTGCCAGCAGTTACCTGGGACAGGGGGCTTCTGAGCAGTTCTTC; cdr3_aa: CASSYLGQGASEQFF; clone_size: NA; v_call: TRBV6-2/TRBV6-3; d_call: TRBD1; j_call: TRBJ2-1
cdr3_nt: TGCAGTGCTAGAGATATCGACGGACTAGCGGGGCCGTTCTTC; cdr3_aa: CSARDIDGLAGPFF; clone_size: few; v_call: TRBV20-1; d_call: TRBD2; j_call: TRBJ2-1
cdr3_nt: TGCGCCAGCAGCTTGAGGCCCCTCGGGACGAACACTGAAGCTTTCTTT; cdr3_aa: CASSLRPLGTNTEAFF; clone_size: few; v_call: TRBV5-1; d_call: NA; j_call: TRBJ1-1
cdr3_nt: TGTGCCAGCAGCTTTCGTGGACAGGGCTACTATGGCTACACCTTC; cdr3_aa: CASSFRGQGYYGYTF; clone_size: NA; v_call: TRBV7-8; d_call: TRBD1; j_call: TRBJ1-2
cdr3_nt: TGTGCCATCAGTAACCGGGACAGGGAAGGATATGAGCAGTTCTTC; cdr3_aa: CAISNRDREGYEQFF; clone_size: many; v_call: TRBV10-3; d_call: TRBD1; j_call: TRBJ2-1
cdr3_nt: TGTGCCATCAGGCCGCGGGACGACTCTCGAGATACGCAGTATTTT; cdr3_aa: CAIRPRDDSRDTQYF; clone_size: few; v_call: TRBV10-3; d_call: NA; j_call: TRBJ2-3
cdr3_nt: TGTGCCAGCAGCCGAGAGGGAAGACCCAGGAGCACAGATACGCAGTATTTT; cdr3_aa: CASSREGRPRSTDTQYF; clone_size: NA; v_call: TRBV4-2; d_call: NA; j_call: TRBJ2-3
cdr3_nt: TGCGCCAGCAGCTTGGGAGACGGCGAGGGGAACTATGGCTACACCTTC; cdr3_aa: CASSLGDGEGNYGYTF; clone_size: NA; v_call: TRBV5-1; d_call: NA; j_call: TRBJ1-2
cdr3_nt: TGTGCCAGCAGCTTAACACGGGGCACTAATGAAAAACTGTTTTTT; cdr3_aa: CASSLTRGTNEKLFF; clone_size: NA; v_call: TRBV7-2; d_call: NA; j_call: TRBJ1-4
cdr3_nt: TGCGCCAGCAGTCACCTGGGCGGGGGGGAATCTAACTATGGCTACACCTTC; cdr3_aa: CASSHLGGGESNYGYTF; clone_size: NA; v_call: TRBV4-3; d_call: NA; j_call: TRBJ1-2
cdr3_nt: TGTGCTAGTGGCCCCCGGACACGGAAGAATGAGCAGTTCTTC; cdr3_aa: CASGPRTRKNEQFF; clone_size: NA; v_call: TRBV12-5; d_call: NA; j_call: TRBJ2-1
cdr3_nt: TGTGCCAGCAGTCTGGACAGGGTAGCGAGTCAGCCCCAGCATTTT; cdr3_aa: CASSLDRVASQPQHF; clone_size: few; v_call: TRBV7-2; d_call: TRBD1; j_call: TRBJ1-5
cdr3_nt: TGCAGTGCCTCAAGAACAGGGTGGGGGGAGACCCAGTACTTC; cdr3_aa: CSASRTGWGETQYF; clone_size: NA; v_call: TRBV20-1; d_call: NA; j_call: TRBJ2-5
cdr3_nt: TGTGCCATCAGTACGACCGCCATCAGGGGAAACTCCTACGAGCAGTACTTC; cdr3_aa: CAISTTAIRGNSYEQYF; clone_size: few; v_call: TRBV10-3; d_call: NA; j_call: TRBJ2-7
cdr3_nt: TGTGCCAGCAGCTCGAACAGGGGAAAAGATGGCTACACCTTC; cdr3_aa: CASSSNRGKDGYTF; clone_size: NA; v_call: TRBV7-2; d_call: TRBD1; j_call: TRBJ1-2
cdr3_nt: TGTGCCAGCAGCCCTGGACAGGGAATGCACTACACCTTC; cdr3_aa: CASSPGQGMHYTF; clone_size: few; v_call: TRBV7-2; d_call: TRBD1; j_call: TRBJ1-2
cdr3_nt: TGCGCCAGCAGCCATTTTATGAGCACAGATACGCAGTATTTT; cdr3_aa: CASSHFMSTDTQYF; clone_size: NA; v_call: TRBV4-3; d_call: NA; j_call: TRBJ2-3
cdr3_nt: TGTGCCACCAGTGATAAAGACCCCTTTTCCTACGAGCAGTACTTC; cdr3_aa: CATSDKDPFSYEQYF; clone_size: NA; v_call: TRBV24-1; d_call: NA; j_call: TRBJ2-7
cdr3_nt: TGCAGTGCTAGTGCCGGGACGCCCGACTACAATGAGCAGTTCTTC; cdr3_aa: CSASAGTPDYNEQFF; clone_size: few; v_call: TRBV20-1; d_call: NA; j_call: TRBJ2-1
cdr3_nt: TGTGCCAGCAGCTTAGACCAACTAGTTTTGACCCAGTTCTTC; cdr3_aa: CASSLDQLVLTQFF; clone_size: NA; v_call: TRBV7-2; d_call: NA; j_call: TRBJ2-1
cdr3_nt: TGTGCCAGCAGTTACGGGAAACGGGGGGGCATCCAAGAGACCCAGTACTTC; cdr3_aa: CASSYGKRGGIQETQYF; clone_size: NA; v_call: TRBV6-5; d_call: TRBD2; j_call: TRBJ2-5
cdr3_nt: TGTGCCAGCAGTCGGTATTCGCGGGGGACTCTCTACGAGCAGTACTTC; cdr3_aa: CASSRYSRGTLYEQYF; clone_size: NA; v_call: TRBV6-5; d_call: TRBD2; j_call: TRBJ2-7
cdr3_nt: TGTGCCGCCAGTGAGGGACAGCGACGCACAGATACGCAGTATTTT; cdr3_aa: CAASEGQRRTDTQYF; clone_size: NA; v_call: TRBV24-1; d_call: TRBD1; j_call: TRBJ2-3
cdr3_nt: TGCGCCAGCAGCCTAACGCCAAACTACGAGCAGTACTTC; cdr3_aa: CASSLTPNYEQYF; clone_size: few; v_call: TRBV4-3; d_call: NA; j_call: TRBJ2-7
cdr3_nt: TGTGCCATCAGTGTTGAGGAGACCCAGTACTTC; cdr3_aa: CAISVEETQYF; clone_size: NA; v_call: TRBV10-3; d_call: NA; j_call: TRBJ2-5
cdr3_nt: TGTGCCAGCACCCCAGGGACAGGGTCCTATGGCTACACCTTC; cdr3_aa: CASTPGTGSYGYTF; clone_size: NA; v_call: TRBV7-9; d_call: TRBD1; j_call: TRBJ1-2
cdr3_nt: TGCGCCAGCAGCCAAGTGGATCACTACAATGAGCAGTTCTTC; cdr3_aa: CASSQVDHYNEQFF; clone_size: few; v_call: TRBV4-3; d_call: NA; j_call: TRBJ2-1
cdr3_nt: TGCGCCAGCAGTGAGTCGGGACACGGGGCTGGCTACGAACAGTACTTC; cdr3_aa: CASSESGHGAGYEQYF; clone_size: NA; v_call: TRBV10-1; d_call: NA; j_call: TRBJ2-7
cdr3_nt: TGCGCCAGCAGCTTAGAGATTTCCAGCCGGCTAAATTCACCCCTCCACTTT; cdr3_aa: CASSLEISSRLNSPLHF; clone_size: few; v_call: TRBV5-1; d_call: NA; j_call: TRBJ1-6
cdr3_nt: TGTGCCAGCAGCCTCGAGCCCGGGATAGTCTATGGCTACACCTTC; cdr3_aa: CASSLEPGIVYGYTF; clone_size: few; v_call: TRBV5-5; d_call: NA; j_call: TRBJ1-2
cdr3_nt: TGCGCCAGCAGCCAAGGGGCTTTGGGGACGGGGTACGAGCAGTACTTC; cdr3_aa: CASSQGALGTGYEQYF; clone_size: once; v_call: TRBV4-3; d_call: NA; j_call: TRBJ2-7
cdr3_nt: TGTGCCAGCAGTTTCTCAGGACTAGCGCCATTAAATGAGCAGTTCTTC; cdr3_aa: CASSFSGLAPLNEQFF; clone_size: few; v_call: TRBV27; d_call: TRBD2; j_call: TRBJ2-1
cdr3_nt: TGTGCCAGCAGTTACCGCGTAGGCTCTGGGGCCAACGTCCTGACTTTC; cdr3_aa: CASSYRVGSGANVLTF; clone_size: NA; v_call: TRBV6-5; d_call: NA; j_call: TRBJ2-6
cdr3_nt: TGTGCCAGCAGCCTACTTTGGGGGGGCAGGGTTTACTTTGGCTACACCTTC; cdr3_aa: CASSLLWGGRVYFGYTF; clone_size: NA; v_call: TRBV6-1; d_call: NA; j_call: TRBJ1-2
cdr3_nt: TGTGCCAGCATCTTAGACTGGGCTAGCGGGAGGTTCCAAGAGACCCAGTACTTC; cdr3_aa: CASILDWASGRFQETQYF; clone_size: NA; v_call: TRBV7-2; d_call: TRBD2; j_call: TRBJ2-5
cdr3_nt: TGTGCCAGCAGTGCCGAGAGGAACTATGGCTACACCTTC; cdr3_aa: CASSAERNYGYTF; clone_size: few; v_call: TRBV6-4; d_call: NA; j_call: TRBJ1-2
cdr3_nt: TGCGCCAGCAGCCAACACTTAGCGCCCACAACCCAAGAGACCCAGTACTTC; cdr3_aa: CASSQHLAPTTQETQYF; clone_size: NA; v_call: TRBV4-3; d_call: NA; j_call: TRBJ2-5
cdr3_nt: TGTGCCGGCAGCTTGTCAGGTCAGCCCCAGCATTTT; cdr3_aa: CAGSLSGQPQHF; clone_size: NA; v_call: TRBV5-5; d_call: NA; j_call: TRBJ1-5
cdr3_nt: TGCAGTGCTAGAGTGGCGGGGGGGCCCTACAATGAGCAGTTCTTC; cdr3_aa: CSARVAGGPYNEQFF; clone_size: NA; v_call: TRBV20-1; d_call: TRBD2; j_call: TRBJ2-1
cdr3_nt: TGTGCCAGCATAAGGACCCTCGGGGAGACCCAGTACTTC; cdr3_aa: CASIRTLGETQYF; clone_size: NA; v_call: TRBV6-1; d_call: NA; j_call: TRBJ2-5
cdr3_nt: TGTGCCAGCAGACCGACAGGGGGAAACTACGAGCAGTACTTC; cdr3_aa: CASRPTGGNYEQYF; clone_size: few; v_call: TRBV28; d_call: TRBD1; j_call: TRBJ2-7